This T cell receptor (beta chain) was found in a study of T cells in Graves' hyperthyroidism and ophthalmopathy. Amplification yielded TCR beta CDR3 regions, with RNA transcripts as the source. TCR CDR3 regions were first amplified by RT-PCR with HTBI primers. TCRdb passed the multiplex PCR reads through MiXCR, listing each CDR3 protein once. The data contain roughly 580,000 distinct CDR3 sequences, around 14% of them singletons. This clonotype came up a few times. Uncontrolled infection, other autoimmune disease, pregnancy or lactation disqualified patients from enrolment. Preceding any ophthalmopathy symptoms, the blood sample dates from first hyperthyroidism diagnosis. Out of 8.5 to 10 ml of fresh peripheral blood came the PBMCs. CDR1 is SGDLS and CDR2 is YYNGEE in the germline V gene. The CDR3 sequence is 14 residues long. V lost 2 bases, J lost 4 bases, and 5 bases stayed unmatched.

The sequence was obtained from a woman aged 25 to 39 with Graves' hyperthyroidism that later progressed to Graves' ophthalmopathy. The chain is built from TRBV9 and TRBJ2-7; TRBD2 agrees at 8 bases. Sequencing used blood. CDR3 nucleotides: TGTGCCAGCAGCGTGGGACTAGGGGGGTACGAGCAGTACTTC. It yields the protein CASSVGLGGYEQYF.